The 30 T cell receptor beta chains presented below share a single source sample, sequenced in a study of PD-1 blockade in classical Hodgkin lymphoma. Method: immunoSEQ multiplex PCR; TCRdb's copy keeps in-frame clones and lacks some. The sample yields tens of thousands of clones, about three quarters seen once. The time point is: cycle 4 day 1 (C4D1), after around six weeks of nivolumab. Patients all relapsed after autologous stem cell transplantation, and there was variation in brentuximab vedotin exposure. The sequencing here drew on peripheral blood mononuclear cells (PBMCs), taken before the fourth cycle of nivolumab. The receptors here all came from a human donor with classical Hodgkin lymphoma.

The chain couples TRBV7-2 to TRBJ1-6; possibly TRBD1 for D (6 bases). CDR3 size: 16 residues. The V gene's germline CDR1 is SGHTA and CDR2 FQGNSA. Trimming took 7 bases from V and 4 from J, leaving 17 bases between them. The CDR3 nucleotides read TGTGCCAGCATCCTAGGACAGCCGGGGTATAATTCACCCCTCCACTTT. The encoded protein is CASILGQPGYNSPLHF.

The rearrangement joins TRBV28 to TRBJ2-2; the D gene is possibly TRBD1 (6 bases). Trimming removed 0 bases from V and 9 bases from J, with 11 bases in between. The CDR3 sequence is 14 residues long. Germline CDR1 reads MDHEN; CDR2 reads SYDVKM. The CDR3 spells CASSLWDSARELFF. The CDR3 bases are TGTGCCAGCAGTTTATGGGACAGTGCACGGGAGCTGTTTTTT. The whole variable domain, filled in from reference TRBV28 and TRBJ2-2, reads DVKVTQSSRYLVKRTGEKVFLECVQDMDHENMFWYRQDPGLGLRLIYFSYDVKMKEKGDIPEGYSVSREKKERFSLILESASTNQTSMYLCASSLWDSARELFFGEGSRLTVL.

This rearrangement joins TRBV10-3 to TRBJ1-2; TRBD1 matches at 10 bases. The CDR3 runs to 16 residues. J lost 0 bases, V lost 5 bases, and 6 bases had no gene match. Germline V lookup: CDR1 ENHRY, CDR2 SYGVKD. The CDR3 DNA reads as TGTGCCATCAGTCCGGGACAGGGGCGTTCTAACTATGGCTACACCTTC. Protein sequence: CAISPGQGRSNYGYTF.

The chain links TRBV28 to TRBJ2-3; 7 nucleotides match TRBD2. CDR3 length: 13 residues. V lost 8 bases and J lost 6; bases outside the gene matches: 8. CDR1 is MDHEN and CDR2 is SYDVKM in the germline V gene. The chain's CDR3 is CASSTRAGDTQYF. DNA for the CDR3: TGTGCCAGCTCGACCCGAGCGGGGGATACGCAGTATTTT.

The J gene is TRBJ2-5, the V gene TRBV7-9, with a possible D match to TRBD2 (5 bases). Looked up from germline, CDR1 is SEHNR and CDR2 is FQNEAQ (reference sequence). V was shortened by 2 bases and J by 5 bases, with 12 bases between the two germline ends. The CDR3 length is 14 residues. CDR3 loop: CASSLSRGWETQYF. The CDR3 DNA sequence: TGTGCCAGCAGCTTAAGTCGCGGGTGGGAGACCCAGTACTTC.

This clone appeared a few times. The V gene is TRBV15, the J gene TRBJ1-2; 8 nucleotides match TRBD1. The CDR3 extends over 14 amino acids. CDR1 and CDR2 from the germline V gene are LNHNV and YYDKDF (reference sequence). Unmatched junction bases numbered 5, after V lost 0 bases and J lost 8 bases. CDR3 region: CATSREAGGGGYTF. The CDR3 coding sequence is TGTGCCACCAGCAGAGAGGCAGGGGGCGGAGGCTACACCTTC. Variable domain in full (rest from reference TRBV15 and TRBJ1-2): DAMVIQNPRYQVTQFGKPVTLSCSQTLNHNVMYWYQQKSSQAPKLLFHYYDKDFNNEADTPDNFQSRRPNTSFCFLDIRSPGLGDTAMYLCATSREAGGGGYTFGSGTRLTVV.

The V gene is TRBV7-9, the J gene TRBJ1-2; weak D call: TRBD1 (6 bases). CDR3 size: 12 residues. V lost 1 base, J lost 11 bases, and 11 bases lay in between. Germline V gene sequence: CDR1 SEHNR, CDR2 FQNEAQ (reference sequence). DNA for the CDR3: TGTGCCAGCAGCTTAGGCCCTCAGGGGTACACCTTC. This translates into CASSLGPQGYTF. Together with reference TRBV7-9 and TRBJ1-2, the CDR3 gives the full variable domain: DTGVSQNPRHKITKRGQNVTFRCDPISEHNRLYWYRQTLGQGPEFLTYFQNEAQLEKSRLLSDRFSAERPKGSFSTLEIQRTEQGDSAMYLCASSLGPQGYTFGSGTRLTVV.

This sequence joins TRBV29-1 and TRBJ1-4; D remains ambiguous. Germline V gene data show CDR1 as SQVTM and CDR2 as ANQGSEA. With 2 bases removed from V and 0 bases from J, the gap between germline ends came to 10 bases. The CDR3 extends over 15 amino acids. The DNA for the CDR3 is TGCAGCGTTGAAAGGCCAGGTGCAACTAATGAAAAACTGTTTTTT. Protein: CSVERPGATNEKLFF.

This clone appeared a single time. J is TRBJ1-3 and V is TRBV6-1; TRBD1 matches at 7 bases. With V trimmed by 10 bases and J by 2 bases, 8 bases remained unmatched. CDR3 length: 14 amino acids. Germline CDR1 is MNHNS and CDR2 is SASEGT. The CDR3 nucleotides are TGTGCCACCTCACCGACAGGGACTGGAAACACCATATATTTT. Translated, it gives CATSPTGTGNTIYF.

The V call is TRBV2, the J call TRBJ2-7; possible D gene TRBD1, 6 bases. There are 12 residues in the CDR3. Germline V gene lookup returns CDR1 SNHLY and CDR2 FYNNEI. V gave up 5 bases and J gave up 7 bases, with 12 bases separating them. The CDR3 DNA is TGTGCCAGCAGTTACAGGGTTCCGGAGCAGTACTTC. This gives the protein CASSYRVPEQYF.

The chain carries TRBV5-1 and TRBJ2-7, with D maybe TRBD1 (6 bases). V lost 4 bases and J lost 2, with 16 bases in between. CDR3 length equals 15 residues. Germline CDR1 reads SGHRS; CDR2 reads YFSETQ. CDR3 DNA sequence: TGCGCCAGCAGCAGGGGCTCCAGGGGTCCCTACGAGCAGTACTTC. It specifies CASSRGSRGPYEQYF.

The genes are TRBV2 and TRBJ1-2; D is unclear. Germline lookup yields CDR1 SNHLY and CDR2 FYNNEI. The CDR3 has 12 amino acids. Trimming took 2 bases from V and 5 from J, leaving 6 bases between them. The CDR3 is CASSESGYGYTF. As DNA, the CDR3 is TGTGCCAGCAGTGAATCGGGGTATGGCTACACCTTC. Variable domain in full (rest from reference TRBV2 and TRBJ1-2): EPEVTQTPSHQVTQMGQEVILRCVPISNHLYFYWYRQILGQKVEFLVSFYNNEISEKSEIFDDQFSVERPDGSNFTLKIRSTKLEDSAMYFCASSESGYGYTFGSGTRLTVV.

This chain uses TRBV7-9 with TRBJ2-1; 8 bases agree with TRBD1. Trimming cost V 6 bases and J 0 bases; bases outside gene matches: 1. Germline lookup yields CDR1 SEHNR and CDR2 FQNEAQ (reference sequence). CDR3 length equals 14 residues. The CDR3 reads CASSQGASYNEQFF. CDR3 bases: TGTGCCAGCAGTCAGGGGGCCTCCTACAATGAGCAGTTCTTC.

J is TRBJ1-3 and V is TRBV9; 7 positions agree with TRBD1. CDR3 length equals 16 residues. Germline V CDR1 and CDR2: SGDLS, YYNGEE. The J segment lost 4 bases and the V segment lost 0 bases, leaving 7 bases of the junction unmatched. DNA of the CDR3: TGTGCCAGCAGCGTAGGAGGAAGGGGGCGAGGAAACACCATATATTTT. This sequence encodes CASSVGGRGRGNTIYF.

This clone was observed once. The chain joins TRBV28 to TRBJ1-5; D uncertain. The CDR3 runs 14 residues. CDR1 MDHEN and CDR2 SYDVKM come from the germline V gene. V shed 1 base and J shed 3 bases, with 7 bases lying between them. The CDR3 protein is CASSLLGFNQPQHF. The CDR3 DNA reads TGTGCCAGCAGTTTATTGGGATTCAATCAGCCCCAGCATTTT.

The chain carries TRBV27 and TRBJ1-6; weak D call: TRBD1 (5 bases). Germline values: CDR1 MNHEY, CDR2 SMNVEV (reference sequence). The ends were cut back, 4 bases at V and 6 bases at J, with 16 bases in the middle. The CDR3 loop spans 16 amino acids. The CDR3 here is CASSSQPGPTNSPLHF. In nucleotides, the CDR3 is TGTGCCAGCAGTTCCCAGCCGGGGCCTACTAATTCACCCCTCCACTTT.

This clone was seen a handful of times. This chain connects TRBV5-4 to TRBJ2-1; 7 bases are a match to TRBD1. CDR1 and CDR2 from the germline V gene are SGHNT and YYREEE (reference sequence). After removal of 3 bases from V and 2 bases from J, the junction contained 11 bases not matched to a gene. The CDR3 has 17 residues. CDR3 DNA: TGTGCCAGCAGCTCATCCGGGACAGCTAAGACCTACAATGAGCAGTTCTTC. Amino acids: CASSSSGTAKTYNEQFF.

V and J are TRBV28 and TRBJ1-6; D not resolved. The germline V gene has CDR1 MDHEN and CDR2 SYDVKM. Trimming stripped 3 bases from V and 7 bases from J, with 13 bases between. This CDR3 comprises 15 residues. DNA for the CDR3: TGTGCCAGCAGTTTCCTCACTCCCCGAAATTCACCCCTCCACTTT. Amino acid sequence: CASSFLTPRNSPLHF.

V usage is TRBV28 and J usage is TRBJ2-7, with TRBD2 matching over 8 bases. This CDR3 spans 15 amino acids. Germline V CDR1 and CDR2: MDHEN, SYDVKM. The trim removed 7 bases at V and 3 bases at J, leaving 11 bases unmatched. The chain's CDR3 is CASNPAFGGDYEQYF. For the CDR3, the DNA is TGTGCCAGCAACCCCGCCTTCGGGGGGGACTACGAGCAGTACTTC.

The CDR3 sequence is CASSSYRVDGKLFF. CDR3 nucleotide sequence: TGTGCCAGCAGTTCATACAGGGTCGACGGAAAACTGTTTTTT. The gene calls are TRBV27 and TRBJ1-4; D perhaps matches TRBD1 (6 bases). Trimming stripped 4 bases from V and 10 bases from J, with 16 bases between. This CDR3 spans 14 amino acids. Germline V gene sequence: CDR1 MNHEY, CDR2 SMNVEV (reference sequence). Together with reference TRBV27 and TRBJ1-4, the CDR3 gives the full variable domain: EAQVTQNPRYLITVTGKKLTVTCSQNMNHEYMSWYRQDPGLGLRQIYYSMNVEVTDKGDVPEGYKVSRKEKRNFPLILESPSPNQTSLYFCASSSYRVDGKLFFGSGTQLSVL.

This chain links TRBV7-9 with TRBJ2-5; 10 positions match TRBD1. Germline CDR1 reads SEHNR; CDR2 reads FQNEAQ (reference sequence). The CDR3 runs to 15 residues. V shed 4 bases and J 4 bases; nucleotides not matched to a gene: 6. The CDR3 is CASSSQTGGSETQYF. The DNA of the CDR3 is TGTGCCAGCAGCTCCCAGACAGGGGGCTCAGAGACCCAGTACTTC.

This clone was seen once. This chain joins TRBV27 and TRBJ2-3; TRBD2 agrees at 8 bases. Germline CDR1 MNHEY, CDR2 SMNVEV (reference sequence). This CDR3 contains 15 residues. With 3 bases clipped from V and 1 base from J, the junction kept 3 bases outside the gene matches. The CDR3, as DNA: TGTGCCAGCAGTTTCGCGCGGGGGGGCACAGATACGCAGTATTTT. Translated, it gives CASSFARGGTDTQYF.

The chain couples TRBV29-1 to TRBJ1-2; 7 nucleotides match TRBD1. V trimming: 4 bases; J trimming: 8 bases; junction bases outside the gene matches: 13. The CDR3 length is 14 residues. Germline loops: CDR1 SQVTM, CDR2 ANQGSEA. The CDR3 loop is CSVGGLRTGEGYTF. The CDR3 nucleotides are TGCAGCGTTGGGGGCCTCCGGACAGGAGAAGGCTACACCTTC.

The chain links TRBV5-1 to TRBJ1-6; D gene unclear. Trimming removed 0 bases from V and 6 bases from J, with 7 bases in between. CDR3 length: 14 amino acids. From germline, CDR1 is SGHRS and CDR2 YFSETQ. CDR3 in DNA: TGCGCCAGCAGCTTGGAACGGCGTAATTCACCCCTCCACTTT. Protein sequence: CASSLERRNSPLHF. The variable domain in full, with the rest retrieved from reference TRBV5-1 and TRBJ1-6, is KAGVTQTPRYLIKTRGQQVTLSCSPISGHRSVSWYQQTPGQGLQFLFEYFSETQRNKGNFPGRFSGRQFSNSRSEMNVSTLELGDSALYLCASSLERRNSPLHFGNGTRLTVT.

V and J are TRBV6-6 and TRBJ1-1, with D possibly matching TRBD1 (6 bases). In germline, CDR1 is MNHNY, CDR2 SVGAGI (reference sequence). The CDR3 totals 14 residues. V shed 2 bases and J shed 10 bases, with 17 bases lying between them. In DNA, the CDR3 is TGTGCCAGCAGTTACGATTGGACAGACGCGATAGCTTTCTTT. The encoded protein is CASSYDWTDAIAFF.

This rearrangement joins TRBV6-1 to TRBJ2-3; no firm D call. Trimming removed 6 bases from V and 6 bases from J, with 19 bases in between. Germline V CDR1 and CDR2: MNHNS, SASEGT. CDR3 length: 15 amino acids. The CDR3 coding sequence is TGTGCCAGCAGCCCCTATTTTAGGTCGCAGGATACGCAGTATTTT. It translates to CASSPYFRSQDTQYF.

DNA of the CDR3: TGTGCCAGTTATAGCGGGGCCTACAATGAGCAGTTCTTC. Amino acid sequence: CASYSGAYNEQFF. The rearrangement links TRBV19 to TRBJ2-1; 8 bases are shared with TRBD2. CDR3 length: 13 residues. With V trimmed by 8 bases and J by 2 bases, 2 bases remained unmatched. Germline assignment: CDR1 LNHDA and CDR2 SQIVND (reference sequence).

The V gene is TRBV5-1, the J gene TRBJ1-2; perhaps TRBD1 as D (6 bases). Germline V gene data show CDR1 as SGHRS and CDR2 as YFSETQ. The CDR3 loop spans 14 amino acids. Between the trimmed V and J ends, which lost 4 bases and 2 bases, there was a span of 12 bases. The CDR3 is CASSEPQGNYGYTF. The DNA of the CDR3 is TGCGCCAGCAGCGAGCCCCAGGGGAACTATGGCTACACCTTC.

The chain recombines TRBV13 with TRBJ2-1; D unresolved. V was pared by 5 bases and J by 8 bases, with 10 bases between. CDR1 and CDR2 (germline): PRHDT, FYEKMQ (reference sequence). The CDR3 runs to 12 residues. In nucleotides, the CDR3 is TGTGCCAGCAGCCCGGAGCGCGATGAGCAGTTCTTC. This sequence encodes CASSPERDEQFF. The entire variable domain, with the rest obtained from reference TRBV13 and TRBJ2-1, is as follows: AAGVIQSPRHLIKEKRETATLKCYPIPRHDTVYWYQQGPGQDPQFLISFYEKMQSDKGSIPDRFSAQQFSDYHSELNMSSLELGDSALYFCASSPERDEQFFGPGTRLTVL.

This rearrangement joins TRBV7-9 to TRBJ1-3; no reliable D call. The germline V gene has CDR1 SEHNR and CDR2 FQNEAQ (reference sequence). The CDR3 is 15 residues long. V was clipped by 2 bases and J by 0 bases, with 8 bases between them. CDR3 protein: CASSLFPSSGNTIYF. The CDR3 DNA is TGTGCCAGCAGCTTATTTCCCAGCTCTGGAAACACCATATATTTT.